Sequencing of this TCR beta chain was carried out in a study of T-cell memory formation after mild COVID-19. As for the study in general: Each donor largely had its own TCR clusters. Study conclusions and caveats: Specificity for SARS-CoV-2 was not confirmed among the second-wave clones peaking on day 37. A subset of responding clones appeared in pre-infection memory, suggesting cross-reactive memory joined.

Germline V gene data show CDR1 as SGHRS and CDR2 as YFSETQ. The ends were cut back, 3 bases at V and 2 bases at J, with 18 bases in the middle. CDR3 length: 17 amino acids. In its sample, this clonotype was seen a few times. Its target is unknown. The TCR alpha and TCR beta cDNA libraries, bearing sample barcodes and UMIs, were generated by 5'RACE using constant-segment primers. TCRdb re-analysed the 5' RACE reads in MiXCR, keeping a single row per CDR3 protein. Of around 510,000 distinct CDR3 sequences in the sample, roughly 20% are singletons; the top ten hold roughly 8.3%. This sequence was found in an adult woman who had mild COVID-19 (a few samples of this study predate the infection). Cell type and time point are not known. The chain is built from TRBV5-1 and TRBJ2-1, with D unresolved. Sequencing was performed on PBMCs or a T cell subset sorted from them (not recorded which). CDR3 DNA: TGCGCCAGCAGCTCCCTGAATTTTGCGGTTACCTACAATGAGCAGTTCTTC. Translation: CASSSLNFAVTYNEQFF.